This T cell receptor beta chain was identified during a study of cytomegalovirus exposure and HLA in healthy donors. Germline V gene sequence: CDR1 SGHTA, CDR2 FQGTGA. This CDR3 is built from 16 residues. After removal of 5 bases from V and 7 bases from J, the junction contained 7 bases not matched to a gene. Clones were sequenced by immunoSEQ multiplex PCR, and TCRdb holds only the in-frame ones, with some missing. The sample lists about 110,000 clones, approximately 85% occurring once. Points from the study as a whole: Reported performance of the classifier showed diagnosis of cytomegalovirus status with high specificity and sensitivity.

In regard to this clone: Its specificity is not known.

This clonotype was sampled from a woman aged 18-29 years in good health and CMV-seronegative. The chain recombines TRBV7-3 with TRBJ2-1, with 14 bases identical to TRBD2. What was sequenced was PBMCs. The CDR3 bases are TGTGCCAGCAGCCTGACTAGCGGGGGGGATCTGAATGAGCAGTTCTTC. This encodes CASSLTSGGDLNEQFF.